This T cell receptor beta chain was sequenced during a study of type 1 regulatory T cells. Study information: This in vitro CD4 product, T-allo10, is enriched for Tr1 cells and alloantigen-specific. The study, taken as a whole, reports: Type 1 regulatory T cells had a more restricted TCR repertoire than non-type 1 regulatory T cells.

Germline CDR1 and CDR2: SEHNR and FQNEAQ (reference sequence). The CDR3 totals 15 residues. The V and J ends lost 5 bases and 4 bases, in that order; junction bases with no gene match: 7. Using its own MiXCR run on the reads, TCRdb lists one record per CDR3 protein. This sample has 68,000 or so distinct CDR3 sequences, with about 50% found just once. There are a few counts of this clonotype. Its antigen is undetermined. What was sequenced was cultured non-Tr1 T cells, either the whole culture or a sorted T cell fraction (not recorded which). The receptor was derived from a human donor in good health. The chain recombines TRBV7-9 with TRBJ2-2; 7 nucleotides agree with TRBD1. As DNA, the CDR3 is TGTGCCAGCAGCATAGGACAGGCACTCACCGGGGAGCTGTTTTTT. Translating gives CASSIGQALTGELFF.